The clone carrying this T cell receptor beta chain was picked up a small number of times. What it binds is unknown. Trimming cost V 7 bases and J 1 base, with 17 bases left between them. This CDR3 has 17 amino acids. The germline V gene encodes CDR1 SGHVS and CDR2 FQNEAQ. Unique molecular identifiers were present on the cDNA, which also gained a universal primer site by template switching. TCRdb used MiXCR to reprocess the 5' RACE reads, holding one entry per CDR3 protein. The sample shows under 500,000 distinct CDR3 sequences, roughly 13% of them seen only once. The sample belongs to a study of identical twins. General observations from the study: Findings depended on cross-sectional statistics rather than tracking the same donors. Whereas memory repertoires showed no such difference, abundant cord blood beta clonotypes carried fewer insertions.

These data were also filed under a second study, of yellow fever vaccine responses in identical twins.

The sample consisted of CD4+ T cells sorted from blood. This receptor was identified in a woman between 18 and 29 years old in good health. V gene TRBV7-8 combines with J gene TRBJ2-6; D may be TRBD1 (5 bases). The CDR3: CASKGRETTSGANVLTF. The CDR3, as DNA: TGTGCCAGCAAGGGCAGGGAAACCACTTCTGGGGCCAACGTCCTGACTTTC.